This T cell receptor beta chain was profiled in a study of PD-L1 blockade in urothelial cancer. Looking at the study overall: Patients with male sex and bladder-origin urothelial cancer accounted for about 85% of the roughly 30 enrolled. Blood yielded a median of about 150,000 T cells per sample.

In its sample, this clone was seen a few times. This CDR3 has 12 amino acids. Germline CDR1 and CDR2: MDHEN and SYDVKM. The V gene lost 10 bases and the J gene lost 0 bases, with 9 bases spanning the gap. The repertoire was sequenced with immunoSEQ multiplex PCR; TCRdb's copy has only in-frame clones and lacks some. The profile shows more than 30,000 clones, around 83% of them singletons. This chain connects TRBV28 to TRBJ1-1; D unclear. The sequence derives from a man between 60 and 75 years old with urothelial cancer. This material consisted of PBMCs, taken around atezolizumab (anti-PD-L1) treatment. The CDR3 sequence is CAIQSVNTEAFF. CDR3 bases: TGTGCCATCCAATCGGTGAACACTGAAGCTTTCTTT.